The rows below give T cell receptor beta chains drawn from one sample of a study of cytomegalovirus exposure and HLA in healthy donors. Profiling relied on immunoSEQ multiplex PCR, and the TCRdb table lists in-frame clones only, not all of them. In the table there are about 100,000 clones, less than 80% of which are singletons. The specimen was PBMCs. These receptors came from a man younger than 45 in good health and CMV-seropositive. Each CDR3 is given with its conserved first and last residue. The D gene is left open where the match is weak. Clone size appears in some rows only: once, few, many, or a class for an expanded clone.

D gene	V gene	J gene	clone size	CDR3 DNA	CDR3 protein
TRBD1	TRBV6-6	TRBJ1-2	once	TGTGCCAGCAGTCCCCGGACAGGGGATGGCTACACCTTC	CASSPRTGDGYTF
NA	TRBV2	TRBJ1-2	NA	TGTGCCAGCAAGCTAACAGGGTCTAACTATGGCTACACCTTC	CASKLTGSNYGYTF
NA	TRBV6-6	TRBJ2-1	once	TGTGCCAGCAGGACAGCGAGGAACAATGAGCAGTTCTTC	CASRTARNNEQFF
NA	TRBV9	TRBJ1-3	NA	TGTGCCAGCAGCGTTAGCACAGGGAACTCTGGAAACACCATATATTTT	CASSVSTGNSGNTIYF
TRBD1	TRBV7-9	TRBJ1-3	many	TGTGCCAGCAGCCCGGGACAGTTCTCTGGAAACACCATATATTTT	CASSPGQFSGNTIYF
TRBD2	TRBV7-4	TRBJ2-5	NA	TGTGCCAGCAGCCCACATGGGCGGGGGTTCATAGTAGAGACCCAGTACTTC	CASSPHGRGFIVETQYF
NA	TRBV4-2	TRBJ1-1	NA	TGTGCCAGCAGCCAAGATAGCGCTGAAGCTTTCTTT	CASSQDSAEAFF
NA	TRBV6-6	TRBJ1-6	NA	TGTGCCAGCAGTTCCAACTCCGGGGGGAATTCACCCCTCCACTTT	CASSSNSGGNSPLHF
TRBD2	TRBV5-1	TRBJ2-1	NA	TGCGCCAGCAGCTTGACCGGGGGGGGGTACAATGAGCAGTTCTTC	CASSLTGGGYNEQFF
TRBD2	TRBV5-6	TRBJ2-3	NA	TGTGCCAGCAGCCCGGGGGCGGGGGGGCCGGGAGATACGCAGTATTTT	CASSPGAGGPGDTQYF
TRBD2	TRBV30	TRBJ2-4	NA	TGTGCCTCTCATAATCGGAAGCGTGCGGGGGAAAACATTCAGTACTTC	CASHNRKRAGENIQYF
NA	TRBV4-1	TRBJ2-7	NA	TGCGCCAGCAGCCAAGCCCCGGGATCCTACGAGCAGTACTTC	CASSQAPGSYEQYF
TRBD2	TRBV6-1	TRBJ2-1	NA	TGTGCCAGCAGCCTGGCGGGGGGGTTCTACAATGAGCAGTTCTTC	CASSLAGGFYNEQFF
NA	TRBV5-5	TRBJ2-7	NA	TGTGCCAGCAGCTTGACAGGGTACCACGAGCAGTACTTC	CASSLTGYHEQYF
TRBD2	TRBV7-9	TRBJ2-7	NA	TGTGCCAGCAGCCCACTTAGCGGGGGAAACTACGAGCAGTACTTC	CASSPLSGGNYEQYF
NA	TRBV5-8	TRBJ2-7	few	TGTGCCAGCAGCCTAGGAGGAGGTTTTACCTACGAGCAGTACTTC	CASSLGGGFTYEQYF
NA	TRBV4-2	TRBJ2-5	few	TGTGCCAGCAGCCAAGAGACAGGTCGGGAGACCCAGTACTTC	CASSQETGRETQYF
TRBD1	TRBV9	TRBJ1-4	NA	TGTGCCAGCAGCAGGACAGGTCCCTGGGATGAAAAACTGTTTTTT	CASSRTGPWDEKLFF
NA	TRBV19	TRBJ2-5	NA	TGTGCCAGTAGTATAGGAGGCGGGCAAGAGACCCAGTACTTC	CASSIGGGQETQYF
NA	TRBV7-2	TRBJ1-1	NA	TGTGCCAGCAGCCAACTTGTGCCGAACACTGAAGCTTTCTTT	CASSQLVPNTEAFF
TRBD1	TRBV27	TRBJ1-5	NA	TGTGCCAGCAGGGCCGGGACAGACAGCAATCAGCCCCAGCATTTT	CASRAGTDSNQPQHF
TRBD1	TRBV5-1	TRBJ1-1	NA	TGCGCCAGCAGCCGGTTTTTGGGACAGGGGGCCGATGAAGCTTTCTTT	CASSRFLGQGADEAFF
TRBD1	TRBV5-8	TRBJ2-3	NA	TGTGCCAGCCCGACAGGGGACCCTAGCACAGATACGCAGTATTTT	CASPTGDPSTDTQYF
NA	TRBV5-1	TRBJ2-5	NA	TGCGCCAGCAGCGCGTCCGGGACTCAGGAGACCCAGTACTTC	CASSASGTQETQYF
TRBD2	TRBV15	TRBJ2-1	few	TGTGCCACCAGCAGAGATCGTAGACTAGCGTTATACAATGAGCAGTTCTTC	CATSRDRRLALYNEQFF
NA	TRBV2	TRBJ2-2	NA	TGTGCCAGCAGTGTTATGGAGACCGGGGAGCTGTTTTTT	CASSVMETGELFF
NA	TRBV4-1	TRBJ2-7	NA	TGCGCCAGCAGCCAATCCCTGGGGGGTTCCTACGAGCAGTACTTC	CASSQSLGGSYEQYF
NA	TRBV6-6	TRBJ2-1	NA	TGTGCCAGCAGTTCGTTAGGGGCTTGGAATGAGCAGTTCTTC	CASSSLGAWNEQFF
NA	TRBV5-1	TRBJ2-2	few	TGCGCCAGCAGTTCGGGAAACGGGGAGCTGTTTTTT	CASSSGNGELFF
TRBD1	TRBV10-3	TRBJ2-3	NA	TGTGCCATCAGTGAGGGGGGACAGATCACAGATACGCAGTATTTT	CAISEGGQITDTQYF
TRBD1	TRBV7-6	TRBJ2-7	NA	TGTGCCAGCAGCTTTGGGACAGGGGCCTACGAGCAGTACTTC	CASSFGTGAYEQYF
TRBD1	TRBV5-1	TRBJ2-7	few	TGCGCCAGCAGCTTGGGACAGGGGGTAAACGAGCAGTACTTC	CASSLGQGVNEQYF
TRBD2	TRBV5-1	TRBJ2-2	NA	TGCGCCAGCAGCTTCTTTTCGGGGGGGCCGGGCACCGGGGAGCTGTTTTTT	CASSFFSGGPGTGELFF
TRBD1	TRBV5-1	TRBJ1-5	NA	TGCGCCAGCAGTCGGACAGGGGGGAATCAGCCCCAGCATTTT	CASSRTGGNQPQHF
TRBD2	TRBV5-1	TRBJ2-3	NA	TGCGCCAGCAGCGGGACTAGCGGGGGCACAGATACGCAGTATTTT	CASSGTSGGTDTQYF
TRBD2	TRBV4-1	TRBJ2-3	NA	TGCGCCAGCAGCCCCGCCCAACTAGCGGGAGGCACAGATACGCAGTATTTT	CASSPAQLAGGTDTQYF
NA	TRBV6-5	TRBJ2-2	NA	TGTGCCAGCAGTTACGTAGACACCGGGGAGCTGTTTTTT	CASSYVDTGELFF
NA	TRBV6-6	TRBJ2-6	NA	TGTGCCAGCACCAAGGGGGCTGGGGCCAACGTCCTGACTTTC	CASTKGAGANVLTF
NA	TRBV10-3	TRBJ1-1	once	TGTGCCATCAGTAACGGCAGGGGGAACACTGAAGCTTTCTTT	CAISNGRGNTEAFF
NA	TRBV2	TRBJ1-3	NA	TGTGCCAGCAACCCATACCCGCTGTCAGGGGATACTGGAAACACCATATATTTT	CASNPYPLSGDTGNTIYF
TRBD1	TRBV29-1	TRBJ1-1	NA	TGCAGCACTACTAGCGACAGGGGGCGAGAGGCTGAAGCTTTCTTT	CSTTSDRGREAEAFF
NA	TRBV5-1	TRBJ2-5	NA	TGCGCCAGCAGCTTGGGGGGGCCGGGTGAGACCCAGTACTTC	CASSLGGPGETQYF
NA	TRBV6-4	TRBJ2-1	once	TGTGCCAGCAGTGGCTATCCCGGGGGATACAATGAGCAGTTCTTC	CASSGYPGGYNEQFF
TRBD2	TRBV5-6	TRBJ2-3	NA	TGTGCCAGCAGGGGCGGGGGGGAGGTAAATACGCAGTATTTT	CASRGGGEVNTQYF
TRBD1	TRBV2	TRBJ2-7	NA	TGTGCCAGCACAACAGGGGTGTATCTCTACGAGCAGTACTTC	CASTTGVYLYEQYF
TRBD2	TRBV5-6	TRBJ2-1	NA	TGTGCCAGCAGCTTTCGACTAGCGGGCTACAATGAGCAGTTCTTC	CASSFRLAGYNEQFF
NA	TRBV29-1	TRBJ2-3	NA	TGCACCGTTCCCGGGACTTCTAGCACAGATACGCAGTATTTT	CTVPGTSSTDTQYF
NA	TRBV5-4	TRBJ2-7	NA	TGTGCCAGCAGCTTACGGGGGGCAGAAGGCGAGCAGTACTTC	CASSLRGAEGEQYF
NA	TRBV5-1	TRBJ1-5	NA	TGCGCCAGCAGCTTGGCCGGGGGAAACCAGCCCCAGCATTTT	CASSLAGGNQPQHF
TRBD2	TRBV10-3	TRBJ2-5	NA	TGTGCCATCAGCGGGGGGGTGCAAGAGACCCAGTACTTC	CAISGGVQETQYF
NA	TRBV7-9	TRBJ2-1	few	TGTGCCAGCAGCTTAGGGGCAGACAATGAGCAGTTCTTC	CASSLGADNEQFF
NA	TRBV6-1	TRBJ2-3	NA	TGTGCCAGCAGTGAAGCCTATGGAGGAGAGTATTTT	CASSEAYGGEYF
NA	TRBV4-1	TRBJ2-4	NA	TGCGCCAGCAGCCACCCAGGGCTAGCCAAAAACATTCAGTACTTC	CASSHPGLAKNIQYF
TRBD1	TRBV2	TRBJ2-7	NA	TGTGCCAGCAGTAAGGGACAGGGCACCTACGAGCAGTACTTC	CASSKGQGTYEQYF
NA	TRBV5-4	TRBJ1-6	few	TGTGCCAGCAGCTTCGGAGGTTATAGCGGTAATTCACCCCTCCACTTT	CASSFGGYSGNSPLHF
TRBD1	TRBV2	TRBJ2-1	NA	TGTGCCAGCAGTGATCCCGGGACAGGGGGTTCCTACAATGAGCAGTTCTTC	CASSDPGTGGSYNEQFF
TRBD1	TRBV7-9	TRBJ2-5	NA	TGTGCCTCCAGGGGACAGATCGGTGAGACCCAGTACTTC	CASRGQIGETQYF
TRBD2	TRBV7-6	TRBJ2-1	NA	TGTGCCAGCAGCCCCTCATCGGTAGCGGGGAATGAGCAGTTCTTC	CASSPSSVAGNEQFF
TRBD1	TRBV19	TRBJ2-7	few	TGTGCCAGCGGACAGGGTTCCTACGAGCAGTACTTC	CASGQGSYEQYF